Listed here are 29 T cell receptor beta chains from one sample, sequenced in a study of T cells expressing NK-cell markers. TCRdb re-called the 5' RACE reads, yielding one record per CDR3 amino acid sequence without DNA. This sample's table reports roughly 390,000 distinct CDR3 sequences. Sequencing input: blood T cells: a sorted CD56 or NKG2C T cell subset, CD4+ or CD8+ T cells, or bulk PBMC T cells (not recorded which). These receptors originate from a woman in her forties or fifties in good health.

V gene TRBV7-6 combines with J gene TRBJ2-3; the D call from TCRdb, TRBD2, cannot be confirmed without DNA. The CDR3 runs to 16 residues. Looked up from germline, CDR1 is SGHVS and CDR2 is FNYEAQ. The CDR3 sequence is CASSLGAGRGADTQYF.

The genes are TRBV12-3 or TRBV12-4 and TRBJ1-2; TCRdb picks TRBD1, but there is no DNA to check that call. This CDR3 contains 15 residues. CDR3 protein: CASSVTGGANYGYTF.

The chain combines TRBV11-3 with TRBJ2-7; TCRdb lists TRBD1, though no DNA is available to test this call. The CDR3 is made up of 14 amino acids. The germline V gene has CDR1 SGHNT and CDR2 YENEEA. CDR3 region: CASSLGTGEYEQYF.

The chain employs TRBV3-1 and TRBJ1-3. This CDR3 comprises 17 residues. Germline CDR1 is LGHDT and CDR2 is YNNKEL (reference sequence). CDR3 in amino acids: CASSQVPRTLGGNTIYF.

The J gene is TRBJ2-1, the V gene TRBV2. CDR1 is SNHLY, CDR2 FYNNEI, per germline. The CDR3 is made up of 14 amino acids. This chain's CDR3 is CASADRSSYNEQFF.

The V call is TRBV12-3 or TRBV12-4, the J call TRBJ1-2. The CDR3 is made up of 15 amino acids. The CDR3 is CASSLKPLRVYGYTF.

V gene TRBV6-5 combines with J gene TRBJ1-2; the D call from TCRdb, TRBD1, cannot be confirmed without DNA. The CDR3 covers 17 residues. CDR1 is MNHEY and CDR2 is SVGAGI in the germline V gene. CDR3 protein: CASRIGTGGSHNYGYTF.

The CDR3 loop is CASSLINGRQETQYF. The chain recombines TRBV7-8 with TRBJ2-5; TCRdb's D call, TRBD2, is unchecked because there is no DNA. CDR1 is SGHVS, CDR2 FQNEAQ, per germline. The CDR3 runs 15 residues.

The chain joins TRBV2 to TRBJ2-7; TCRdb picks TRBD1, but there is no DNA to check that call. The CDR3 consists of 14 residues. CDR1 is SNHLY, CDR2 FYNNEI, per germline. The CDR3 sequence is CASRGGLASDEQYF.

V gene TRBV7-9 combines with J gene TRBJ2-3; TCRdb gives TRBD2 as the D gene, but with no DNA this cannot be confirmed. Germline loops: CDR1 SEHNR, CDR2 FQNEAQ (reference sequence). This CDR3 contains 14 residues. CDR3 protein: CASSPEGGTDTQYF. Combining the CDR3 with reference TRBV7-9 and TRBJ2-3 gives the whole variable domain DTGVSQNPRHKITKRGQNVTFRCDPISEHNRLYWYRQTLGQGPEFLTYFQNEAQLEKSRLLSDRFSAERPKGSFSTLEIQRTEQGDSAMYLCASSPEGGTDTQYFGPGTRLTVL.

The V gene is TRBV29-1, the J gene TRBJ2-5; TCRdb indicates TRBD2, and absent DNA this call remains unverified. Germline V gives CDR1 SQVTM, CDR2 ANQGSEA. The CDR3 is 14 amino acids. The CDR3 sequence is CSAVSGRAGETQYF. Full variable domain (outside the CDR3, taken from reference TRBV29-1 and TRBJ2-5): SAVISQKPSRDICQRGTSLTIQCQVDSQVTMMFWYRQQPGQSLTLIATANQGSEATYESGFVIDKFPISRPNLTFSTLTVSNMSPEDSSIYLCSAVSGRAGETQYFGPGTRLLVL.

The chain recombines TRBV18 with TRBJ2-7; TCRdb calls TRBD2, which cannot be checked without DNA. Germline values: CDR1 KGHSH, CDR2 LQKENI. The CDR3 totals 14 residues. The CDR3 loop is CASSRAISSYEQYF.

The genes are TRBV6-2 or TRBV6-3 and TRBJ1-1; there is no DNA to check the TCRdb D call of TRBD1. Germline-derived CDR1 and CDR2 are MNHEY and SVGEGT. The CDR3 extends over 16 amino acids. CDR3 sequence: CASSYVPGQMNTEAFF.

CDR3 amino acids: CASSPDPGPNTGELFF. V gene TRBV4-1 combines with J gene TRBJ2-2; checking the TCRdb D call of TRBD1 is not possible without DNA. Germline CDR1 and CDR2: MGHRA and YSYEKL. The CDR3 contains 16 residues.

This chain links TRBV5-1 with TRBJ2-3; TCRdb selects TRBD1, and the lack of DNA leaves this call unchecked. This CDR3 comprises 15 residues. Germline lookup yields CDR1 SGHRS and CDR2 YFSETQ. The CDR3 loop is CASSRGGTTSDTQYF. The full variable domain, in which reference TRBV5-1 and TRBJ2-3 provide the parts outside the CDR3, is KAGVTQTPRYLIKTRGQQVTLSCSPISGHRSVSWYQQTPGQGLQFLFEYFSETQRNKGNFPGRFSGRQFSNSRSEMNVSTLELGDSALYLCASSRGGTTSDTQYFGPGTRLTVL.

This chain joins TRBV7-3 and TRBJ2-1. This CDR3 has 16 amino acids. Germline CDR1 SGHTA, CDR2 FQGTGA. CDR3 region: CASSLRPGTTYNEQFF.

The chain joins TRBV29-1 to TRBJ2-1; the TRBD2 assignment by TCRdb is unverifiable without DNA. CDR3 length equals 13 residues. Germline V gene sequence: CDR1 SQVTM, CDR2 ANQGSEA. The CDR3 reads CSVASGRGNEQFF.

The chain uses TRBV12-3 or TRBV12-4 and TRBJ2-2; TCRdb designates TRBD1, a call that cannot be tested without DNA. This CDR3 region has 16 residues. This CDR3 reads CASSQAGQGRTGELFF.

V usage is TRBV5-5 and J usage is TRBJ2-1; TCRdb outputs TRBD2, but without DNA this stays unchecked. This CDR3 has 19 residues. Germline V lookup: CDR1 SGHKS, CDR2 YYEKEE (reference sequence). The CDR3: CASRVTGLAGGGSYNEQFF.

The V call is TRBV19, the J call TRBJ1-1; the TCRdb D gene call, TRBD1, has no DNA to confirm it. The CDR3 consists of 17 residues. CDR1 and CDR2 (germline): LNHDA, SQIVND (reference sequence). Here the CDR3 reads CASSIFVGGSGNTEAFF.

CDR3 region: CASSPQRSSYNEQFF. The J gene is TRBJ2-1, the V gene TRBV7-2. The CDR3 has 15 amino acids. The germline gives CDR1 SGHTA, CDR2 FQGNSA.

CDR3: CASSQDQSYNEQFF. This chain connects TRBV3-1 to TRBJ2-1. Germline CDR1 reads LGHDT; CDR2 reads YNNKEL (reference sequence). CDR3 length equals 14 residues.

This chain joins TRBV12-3 or TRBV12-4 and TRBJ2-7; TCRdb's D call of TRBD2 is untestable without DNA. This CDR3 region has 15 residues. The CDR3 protein is CASSHTPSGRLEQYF.

V usage is TRBV7-8 and J usage is TRBJ2-1; checking the TCRdb D call of TRBD2 is not possible without DNA. The CDR3 spans 14 residues. CDR1 is SGHVS, CDR2 FQNEAQ, per germline. CDR3: CASSLARPSGEQFF. Drawing the rest from reference TRBV7-8 and TRBJ2-1, the complete variable domain is GAGVSQSPRYKVAKRGQDVALRCDPISGHVSLFWYQQALGQGPEFLTYFQNEAQLDKSGLPSDRFFAERPEGSVSTLKIQRTQQEDSAVYLCASSLARPSGEQFFGPGTRLTVL.

V is TRBV6-2 or TRBV6-3 and J is TRBJ2-1; the D gene TCRdb calls, TRBD1, cannot be checked with no DNA. The CDR3 is made up of 12 amino acids. CDR1 and CDR2 from the germline V gene are MNHEY and SVGEGT. CDR3 in amino acids: CASSPHGVEQFF.

J is TRBJ1-1 and V is TRBV19; TCRdb designates TRBD1, a call that cannot be tested without DNA. The CDR3 totals 11 residues. CDR1 is LNHDA, CDR2 SQIVND, per germline (reference sequence). CDR3 in amino acids: CASSTQGRAFF.

The chain uses TRBV4-1 and TRBJ2-7; the D call from TCRdb, TRBD1, cannot be confirmed without DNA. The CDR3 spans 15 residues. Germline assignment: CDR1 MGHRA and CDR2 YSYEKL. The CDR3 sequence: CASSQFPGEAYEQYF.

The chain recombines TRBV6-6 with TRBJ2-5; the TCRdb call, TRBD2, lacks DNA for checking. The length of the CDR3 is 14 residues. Germline values: CDR1 MNHNY, CDR2 SVGAGI (reference sequence). The CDR3 sequence: CASSPREGQETQYF.

This chain connects TRBV24-1 to TRBJ2-5; the TCRdb call, TRBD1, lacks DNA for checking. This CDR3 is 13 amino acids long. Per germline, CDR1 KGHDR and CDR2 SFDVKD. CDR3 amino acids: CATAGQGRETQYF.